This T cell receptor (beta chain) was retrieved from a study of shared clonotypes between healthy human individuals. Study-wide context: Donors had three CD4 naive, three CD4 memory, two CD8 naive and one CD8 memory plate apiece.

As to this clone: The antigen is unknown.

Looked up from germline, CDR1 is LNHNV and CDR2 is YYDKDF (reference sequence). Trimming removed 1 base from V and 0 bases from J, with 6 bases in between. The CDR3 covers 14 residues. Study results and limitations: Clonotypes which were not shared had lower generation probabilities than clonotypes that all four donors shared.

The assay was immunoSEQ multiplex PCR, and TCRdb's table has in-frame clones only and misses some. The table records about 2.3 million clones, under 95% of them present only once. Sequenced input: naive CD4+ T cells from PBMCs. The sample's subset: CD45RA+ positively selected. This sequence was found in a young man in good health. Some clones in this sample may be carry-over from other donors' samples. This rearrangement joins TRBV15 to TRBJ2-5; D uncertain. The CDR3 DNA follows: TGTGCCACCAGCAGAGCGGTAGACCAAGAGACCCAGTACTTC. Translating it yields CATSRAVDQETQYF. Complete variable domain (other parts from reference TRBV15 and TRBJ2-5): DAMVIQNPRYQVTQFGKPVTLSCSQTLNHNVMYWYQQKSSQAPKLLFHYYDKDFNNEADTPDNFQSRRPNTSFCFLDIRSPGLGDTAMYLCATSRAVDQETQYFGPGTRLLVL.